This entry is about one T cell receptor (beta chain). What it binds is not known. The sample originates from a study of early T cells in non-severe SARS-CoV-2 infection. Across the whole study: Whole-blood bulk RNA, unsorted, was sequenced, and chains were unpaired.

Researchers tagged individual cDNA molecules with unique molecular identifiers. MiXCR, run by TCRdb on the 5' RACE reads, gives a single entry per CDR3 protein. The sample contains around 80,000 distinct CDR3 sequences, less than 15% of which appear only once. Germline V gives CDR1 LNHNV, CDR2 YYDKDF (reference sequence). V was pared by 3 bases and J by 0 bases, with 5 bases between. This CDR3 contains 13 residues. Study-wide findings and caveats: VDJdb-based matching was biased toward anti-spike CD8 responses and missed private and CD4 specificities.

The J gene is TRBJ1-2, the V gene TRBV15; D unclear. This receptor was identified in an adult who was a healthcare worker with PCR-confirmed SARS-CoV-2 infection or an uninfected control (not recorded which). The sequencing input was whole blood. CDR3 amino acids: CATSSRANYGYTF. The CDR3 DNA is TGTGCCACCAGCAGCCGAGCTAACTATGGCTACACCTTC.